The 27 T cell receptor beta chains below all came from one sample that was sequenced in a study of T cell changes during pregnancy in multiple sclerosis. Using immunoSEQ multiplex PCR, the repertoire was profiled, and TCRdb retains in-frame clones only, with some absent. The sample has 90,000 to 120,000 clones; about nine tenths are singletons. Sequenced here: peripheral blood, sampled in the third trimester of pregnancy. These receptors all come from a female donor in good health, enrolled as a control in a pregnancy study.

The chain carries TRBV15 and TRBJ1-4, with a tentative D call TRBD1 (6 bases). This CDR3 region has 14 residues. Trimming cost V 3 bases and J 7 bases, with 12 bases left between them. Germline CDR1 reads LNHNV; CDR2 reads YYDKDF (reference sequence). The CDR3 region has the DNA TGTGCCACCAGCAGCAGGGTAGGGGGTGAAAAACTGTTTTTT. As protein: CATSSRVGGEKLFF.

The chain combines TRBV7-9 with TRBJ1-1; no firm D call. The V and J ends lost 5 bases and 0 bases respectively, with 10 bases between them. The CDR3 runs 14 residues. Germline loops: CDR1 SEHNR, CDR2 FQNEAQ (reference sequence). CDR3 sequence (DNA): TGTGCCAGCAGCCCAGGATTTATGAACACTGAAGCTTTCTTT. Protein: CASSPGFMNTEAFF.

The V call is TRBV7-8, the J call TRBJ2-7, with no clear D. Per the germline V gene, CDR1 is SGHVS and CDR2 is FQNEAQ. Trimming shortened V by 4 bases and J by 2 bases, and 12 bases separated the two germline ends. The CDR3 sequence is 14 residues long. The CDR3 DNA sequence: TGTGCCAGCAGCTCTCACGGTCAAACCTACGAGCAGTACTTC. Its protein product is CASSSHGQTYEQYF.

This chain links TRBV19 with TRBJ1-5; D uncertain. Germline CDR1 reads LNHDA; CDR2 reads SQIVND (reference sequence). The CDR3 is made up of 14 amino acids. The V and J ends lost 3 bases and 0 bases respectively, with 6 bases between them. This chain's CDR3 is CASSIAASNQPQHF. CDR3 DNA sequence: TGTGCCAGTAGTATTGCGGCTAGCAATCAGCCCCAGCATTTT.

This clone has a single count. The J gene is TRBJ1-1, the V gene TRBV5-1; D ambiguous. Germline V gene data show CDR1 as SGHRS and CDR2 as YFSETQ. Trimming took off 0 bases at V and 1 base at J, with 7 bases between the two ends. CDR3 length: 14 residues. CDR3 sequence reads: CASSLERGNTEAFF. The CDR3, as DNA: TGCGCCAGCAGCTTGGAACGGGGGAACACTGAAGCTTTCTTT. Combining the CDR3 with reference TRBV5-1 and TRBJ1-1 gives the whole variable domain KAGVTQTPRYLIKTRGQQVTLSCSPISGHRSVSWYQQTPGQGLQFLFEYFSETQRNKGNFPGRFSGRQFSNSRSEMNVSTLELGDSALYLCASSLERGNTEAFFGQGTRLTVV.

This chain uses TRBV30 with TRBJ2-5, with D possibly matching TRBD2 (5 bases). The CDR3 length is 13 residues. The germline V gene encodes CDR1 GTSNPN and CDR2 SVGIG (reference sequence). Trimming took 1 base from V and 5 from J, leaving 11 bases between them. As DNA, the CDR3 is TGTGCCTGGAGTGGGGGTTGGAGGGAGACCCAGTACTTC. Translating it yields CAWSGGWRETQYF.

This chain connects TRBV5-4 to TRBJ2-5; no reliable D call. V lost 0 bases to trimming and J lost 1 base, with 7 bases between them. CDR1 is SGHNT, CDR2 YYREEE, per germline (reference sequence). The CDR3 covers 14 residues. The CDR3 here is CASSLVNSQETQYF. The CDR3 bases are TGTGCCAGCAGCTTGGTGAACAGCCAAGAGACCCAGTACTTC.

This clone was recorded only once. The chain combines TRBV27 with TRBJ1-2; tentatively, D is TRBD1 (5 bases). From germline, CDR1 is MNHEY and CDR2 SMNVEV (reference sequence). The V end was cut by 6 bases, the J end by 7 bases, with 12 bases between. This CDR3 region has 12 residues. Here the CDR3 reads CASRGTAGGYTF. CDR3 coding DNA: TGTGCCAGCAGGGGGACTGCAGGTGGCTACACCTTC.

V is TRBV6-5 and J is TRBJ2-7, with 7 bases aligning to TRBD1. The CDR3 has 15 residues. Germline V CDR1 and CDR2: MNHEY, SVGAGI. J gave up 0 bases and V 6 bases, and 8 bases lay outside the gene matches. Here the CDR3 DNA reads TGTGCCAGCAGCTACGGGACAGTTCTCTCCTACGAGCAGTACTTC. As protein: CASSYGTVLSYEQYF.

The V call is TRBV5-4, the J call TRBJ2-5, with D uncertain. CDR3 size: 14 residues. Per the germline V gene, CDR1 is SGHNT and CDR2 is YYREEE (reference sequence). Trimming shortened V by 4 bases and J by 1 base, and 11 bases separated the two germline ends. CDR3 protein: CASSGSGFQETQYF. CDR3 DNA sequence: TGTGCCAGCAGCGGATCAGGATTCCAAGAGACCCAGTACTTC. The whole variable domain, remainder taken from reference TRBV5-4 and TRBJ2-5, is ETGVTQSPTHLIKTRGQQVTLRCSSQSGHNTVSWYQQALGQGPQFIFQYYREEENGRGNFPPRFSGLQFPNYSSELNVNALELDDSALYLCASSGSGFQETQYFGPGTRLLVL.

The V call is TRBV12-5, the J call TRBJ1-2, with TRBD1 identical over 8 bases. The germline V gene has CDR1 LGHNT and CDR2 FRNRAP. This CDR3 has 14 amino acids. The V and J ends lost 5 bases and 7 bases, in that order; junction bases with no gene match: 9. The CDR3: CASGASDRVSGYTF. CDR3 DNA: TGTGCTAGTGGTGCCTCGGACAGGGTATCTGGCTACACCTTC. Using reference TRBV12-5 and TRBJ1-2 for the parts outside the CDR3, the full variable domain is DARVTQTPRHKVTEMGQEVTMRCQPILGHNTVFWYRQTMMQGLELLAYFRNRAPLDDSGMPKDRFSAEMPDATLATLKIQPSEPRDSAVYFCASGASDRVSGYTFGSGTRLTVV.

The rearrangement uses TRBV4-2 and TRBJ2-7, with TRBD1 matching over 7 bases. Losses at the gene ends were 4 bases for V and 5 bases for J; bases not matched to a gene: 5. The CDR3 extends over 13 amino acids. The germline V gene has CDR1 LGHNA and CDR2 YNFKEQ. In nucleotides, the CDR3 is TGTGCCAGCAGCCCCTCCCAGGGGGACGAGCAGTACTTC. Its protein product is CASSPSQGDEQYF.

The V and J genes are TRBV27 and TRBJ2-2, with TRBD1 as a possible D gene (5 bases). The CDR3 contains 13 residues. Germline V gives CDR1 MNHEY, CDR2 SMNVEV (reference sequence). Trimming pared 4 bases from V and 6 bases from J, leaving 9 bases between. DNA of the CDR3: TGTGCCAGCAGTTCAAGCAGGGCCGGGGAGCTGTTTTTT. This sequence encodes CASSSSRAGELFF.

The gene calls are TRBV7-3 and TRBJ1-2; TRBD1 might be the D (6 bases). The V gene lost 5 bases and the J gene lost 8 bases, with 21 bases spanning the gap. Germline CDR1 is SGHTA and CDR2 is FQGTGA. CDR3 length equals 15 residues. The CDR3 sequence is CASSPGQTGPYGYTF. The DNA for the CDR3 is TGTGCCAGCAGCCCAGGACAGACAGGCCCTTACGGCTACACCTTC.

The sample holds a few counts of this clone. V is TRBV9 and J is TRBJ1-1; D is undetermined. This CDR3 spans 14 amino acids. Germline V lookup: CDR1 SGDLS, CDR2 YYNGEE. The germline V and J ends were trimmed by 6 bases and 1 base, with 13 bases remaining between them. The CDR3 loop reads CASTPLGENTEAFF. DNA for the CDR3: TGTGCCAGCACCCCTTTGGGAGAGAACACTGAAGCTTTCTTT. Full variable domain (outside the CDR3, taken from reference TRBV9 and TRBJ1-1): DSGVTQTPKHLITATGQRVTLRCSPRSGDLSVYWYQQSLDQGLQFLIQYYNGEERAKGNILERFSAQQFPDLHSELNLSSLELGDSALYFCASTPLGENTEAFFGQGTRLTVV.

The CDR3 DNA follows: TGTGCCAGCAGCTTACAGGGAAAGGCTTTCTTT. Protein: CASSLQGKAFF. This chain connects TRBV7-6 to TRBJ1-1; a weak D match, TRBD1 (5 bases). CDR3 size: 11 residues. Trimming removed 2 bases from V and 11 bases from J, with 9 bases in between. Germline lookup yields CDR1 SGHVS and CDR2 FNYEAQ.

Remarks on this clone: One end of the junction is discordant with germline, which a read error may explain. The V call is TRBV5-1, the J call TRBJ2-3; perhaps TRBD2 as D (7 bases). Germline lookup yields CDR1 SGHRS and CDR2 YFSETQ. The CDR3 totals 14 residues. The CDR3 DNA follows: TGCGCCAGCAGCTCGACCCAGGGGTCAAAATGGGGGGGTTTT. Translating gives CASSSTQGSKWGGF. Full variable domain (missing parts from reference TRBV5-1 and TRBJ2-3): KAGVTQTPRYLIKTRGQQVTLSCSPISGHRSVSWYQQTPGQGLQFLFEYFSETQRNKGNFPGRFSGRQFSNSRSEMNVSTLELGDSALYLCASSSTQGSKWGGFGPGTRLTVL.

To note about this clone: The DNA is omitted, as the CDR3 cannot be located on it reliably, and the CDR3 follows TCRdb's listing. The chain couples TRBV13 to TRBJ1-4; the table's D call of TRBD1 was not tested on the DNA. Germline lookup yields CDR1 PRHDT and CDR2 FYEKMQ (reference sequence). The CDR3 spans 14 amino acids, including both terminal residues. The CDR3 loop is CASRFGTGTSPWTF.

This chain uses TRBV7-9 with TRBJ2-7; D might be TRBD2 (5 bases). This CDR3 has 12 amino acids. V dropped 1 base and J dropped 7 bases, with 8 bases sitting between them. Germline-derived CDR1 and CDR2 are SEHNR and FQNEAQ (reference sequence). The CDR3 DNA reads TGTGCCAGCAGCTTAGTACGGGGAGAGCAGTACTTC. Translating gives CASSLVRGEQYF.

To note about this clone: The identical CDR3 is also encoded by other nucleotide sequences in the sample. V and J are TRBV6-1 and TRBJ1-2; TRBD1 is a possible D gene (6 bases). Trimming removed 3 bases from V and 4 bases from J, with 6 bases in between. Germline CDR1 and CDR2: MNHNS and SASEGT. This CDR3 comprises 12 residues. The CDR3 sequence: CASSDRGYGYTF. The CDR3 DNA sequence: TGTGCCAGCAGTGACAGGGGCTATGGCTACACCTTC.

The chain uses TRBV18 and TRBJ1-2; a weak D match, TRBD1 (5 bases). CDR1 is KGHSH and CDR2 is LQKENI in the germline V gene. Trimming removed 3 bases from V and 8 bases from J, with 19 bases in between. This CDR3 has 15 amino acids. The CDR3 loop reads CASSPGLWGAEGYTF. CDR3 coding DNA: TGTGCCAGCTCACCGGGTCTATGGGGCGCGGAAGGCTACACCTTC.

V gene TRBV10-3 combines with J gene TRBJ1-2, with TRBD1 identical over 9 bases. J gave up 3 bases and V 8 bases, and 7 bases lay outside the gene matches. CDR3 length equals 14 residues. Per germline, CDR1 ENHRY and CDR2 SYGVKD. In DNA, the CDR3 is TGTGCCATCTCCGGGACAGGGCCCGACTATGGCTACACCTTC. Encoded protein: CAISGTGPDYGYTF.

V and J are TRBV7-2 and TRBJ2-2; TRBD1 might be the D (6 bases). CDR1 and CDR2 from the germline V gene are SGHTA and FQGNSA. V gave up 0 bases and J gave up 6 bases, with 11 bases separating them. The CDR3 length is 15 residues. The CDR3 sequence is CASSLAGNRAGELFF. DNA for the CDR3: TGTGCCAGCAGCTTAGCCGGCAACAGGGCCGGGGAGCTGTTTTTT.

The V gene is TRBV6-5, the J gene TRBJ2-6; D might be TRBD1 (6 bases). The CDR3 covers 15 residues. The V gene's germline CDR1 is MNHEY and CDR2 SVGAGI. Trimming took off 6 bases at V and 0 bases at J, with 9 bases between the two ends. The DNA for the CDR3 is TGTGCCAGCAGACAGGGAATCTCTGGGGCCAACGTCCTGACTTTC. The encoded protein is CASRQGISGANVLTF.

The rearrangement links TRBV30 to TRBJ1-5; TRBD1 matches 7 bases. CDR3 size: 19 residues. Per the germline V gene, CDR1 is GTSNPN and CDR2 is SVGIG (reference sequence). The V and J ends lost 3 bases and 2 bases, in that order; junction bases with no gene match: 19. CDR3 DNA sequence: TGTGCCTGGAGCCCCCGGGACAGTCGACCCAGATATCGCAATCAGCCCCAGCATTTT. Its translation: CAWSPRDSRPRYRNQPQHF.

The chain employs TRBV6-4 and TRBJ2-3; D unresolved. This CDR3 comprises 13 residues. Germline assignment: CDR1 MRHNA and CDR2 SNTAGT. V shed 0 bases and J shed 6 bases, with 7 bases lying between them. The CDR3 region is CASSDSYEDTQYF. In nucleotides, the CDR3 is TGTGCCAGCAGTGACTCCTACGAGGATACGCAGTATTTT.

The chain is built from TRBV12-5 and TRBJ2-7, with a weak D call TRBD1 (5 bases). Trimming removed 1 base from V and 3 bases from J, with 7 bases in between. The CDR3 totals 13 residues. Germline V lookup: CDR1 LGHNT, CDR2 FRNRAP. CDR3 region: CASGLGTNYEQYF. The CDR3 coding sequence is TGTGCTAGTGGTTTGGGGACAAACTACGAGCAGTACTTC.